What follows is one T cell receptor (beta chain) and its context. These data belong to a study of control samples from healthy donors and cancer patients. TCRdb's copy holds only in-frame clones and misses some; the assay was immunoSEQ multiplex PCR. The sample contains more than 60,000 clones, under 90% of which appear only once. The sequence was obtained from a woman aged 45 to 65 with colorectal cancer. Sequencing was done on a sample of PBMCs.

CDR3 in amino acids: CASSEGEENGELFF. The CDR3 DNA reads as TGTGCCAGCAGTGAAGGGGAGGAGAACGGGGAGCTGTTTTTT. The chain is built from TRBV6-1 and TRBJ2-2; perhaps TRBD2 as D (6 bases). V was shortened by 1 base and J by 7 bases, with 10 bases between the two germline ends. Per germline, CDR1 MNHNS and CDR2 SASEGT. The CDR3 has 14 residues.